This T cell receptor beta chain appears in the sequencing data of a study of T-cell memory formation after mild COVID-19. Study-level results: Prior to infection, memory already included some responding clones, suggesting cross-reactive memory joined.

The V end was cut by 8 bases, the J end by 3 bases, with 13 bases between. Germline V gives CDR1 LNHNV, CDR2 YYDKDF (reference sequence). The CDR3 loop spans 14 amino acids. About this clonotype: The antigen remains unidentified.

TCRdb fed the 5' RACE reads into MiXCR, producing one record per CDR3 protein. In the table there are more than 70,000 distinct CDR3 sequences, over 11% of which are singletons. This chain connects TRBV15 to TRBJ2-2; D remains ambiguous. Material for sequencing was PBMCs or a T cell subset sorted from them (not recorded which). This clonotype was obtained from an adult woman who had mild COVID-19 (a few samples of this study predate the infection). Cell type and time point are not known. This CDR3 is CATLPRRDTGELFF. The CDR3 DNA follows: TGTGCCACCCTTCCGAGACGGGACACCGGGGAGCTGTTTTTT.